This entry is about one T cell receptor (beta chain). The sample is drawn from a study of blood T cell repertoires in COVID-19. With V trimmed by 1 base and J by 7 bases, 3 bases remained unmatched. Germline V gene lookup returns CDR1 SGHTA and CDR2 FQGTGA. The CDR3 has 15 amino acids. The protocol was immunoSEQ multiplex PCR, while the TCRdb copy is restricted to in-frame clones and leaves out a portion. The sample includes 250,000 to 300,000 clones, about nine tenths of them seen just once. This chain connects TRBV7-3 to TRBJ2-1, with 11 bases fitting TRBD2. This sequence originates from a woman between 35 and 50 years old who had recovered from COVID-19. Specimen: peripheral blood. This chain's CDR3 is CASSLKASGGNEQFF. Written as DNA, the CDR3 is TGTGCCAGCAGCTTAAAGGCTAGCGGGGGGAATGAGCAGTTCTTC.